This T cell receptor beta chain was identified in a study of blood T cell repertoires in COVID-19. The method was immunoSEQ multiplex PCR; TCRdb's version includes in-frame clones alone and lacks a portion of them. This sample has 65,000 to 90,000 clones, with around 80% found just once. This CDR3 has 14 amino acids. V trimming: 2 bases; J trimming: 3 bases; junction bases outside the gene matches: 3. Germline V gene sequence: CDR1 MNHEY, CDR2 SVGEGT. This TCR derives from a man aged 55 to 70 with active or convalescent COVID-19. The sample consisted of peripheral blood. This rearrangement joins TRBV6-2 or TRBV6-3 to TRBJ1-1, with TRBD1 identical over 7 bases. The DNA for the CDR3 is TGTGCCAGCAGTTACGCAGGGGGAGACACTGAAGCTTTCTTT. Amino acid sequence: CASSYAGGDTEAFF.